Shown below are 14 T cell receptor beta chains from a single sample sequenced in a study of blood T cells in healthy people across ages. A second PCR of about 7 to 12 cycles used a sample-barcoded 5' primer and a J-beta primer mix. From the 5' RACE reads, TCRdb called clonotypes with MiXCR, one entry per CDR3 protein. The sample has around 800,000 distinct CDR3 sequences; 46% are singletons. The sequenced material came from blood. The source of these receptors is a man older than 75 in good health.

This clonotype has a handful of counts. The V and J genes are TRBV7-8 and TRBJ2-5, with D possibly being TRBD1 (6 bases). CDR1 is SGHVS, CDR2 FQNEAQ, per germline. The CDR3 has 15 residues. With 1 base removed from V and 5 bases from J, the gap between germline ends came to 14 bases. DNA for the CDR3: TGTGCCAGCAGCTTAGGTCGGACAGATAGGGAGACCCAGTACTTC. It encodes CASSLGRTDRETQYF.

The chain links TRBV20-1 to TRBJ2-1; D call uncertain. V lost 3 bases to trimming and J lost 10 bases, with 13 bases between them. Germline loops: CDR1 DFQATT, CDR2 SNEGSKA (reference sequence). This CDR3 contains 12 residues. CDR3 amino acids: CSASDRVYEQFF. The CDR3 nucleotides are TGCAGTGCTAGTGATCGGGTCTACGAGCAGTTCTTC.

This clonotype has only one observation. This chain uses TRBV3-1 with TRBJ2-3; no definite D call. Germline lookup yields CDR1 LGHDT and CDR2 YNNKEL (reference sequence). With 1 base removed from V and 0 bases from J, the gap between germline ends came to 5 bases. The CDR3 extends over 14 amino acids. The CDR3 reads CASSQGVSTDTQYF. The CDR3 DNA is TGTGCCAGCAGCCAAGGGGTAAGCACAGATACGCAGTATTTT.

There are a few counts of this clonotype. The CDR3 is CASSYTGTWGNEQFF. CDR3 sequence (DNA): TGTGCCAGCAGTTACACCGGGACATGGGGGAATGAGCAGTTCTTC. The chain has TRBV6-5 and TRBJ2-1, with D tentatively TRBD1 (6 bases). Germline V gene sequence: CDR1 MNHEY, CDR2 SVGAGI. Trimming took off 2 bases at V and 7 bases at J, with 15 bases between the two ends. The length of the CDR3 is 15 residues.

This chain uses TRBV28 with TRBJ1-1; no definite D call. The ends were cut back, 5 bases at V and 0 bases at J, with 13 bases in the middle. The CDR3 totals 15 residues. CDR1 MDHEN and CDR2 SYDVKM come from the germline V gene. As DNA, the CDR3 is TGTGCCAGCAGTGTACGAGGGTTATTGAACACTGAAGCTTTCTTT. This translates into CASSVRGLLNTEAFF. Full variable domain (rest looked up from reference TRBV28 and TRBJ1-1): DVKVTQSSRYLVKRTGEKVFLECVQDMDHENMFWYRQDPGLGLRLIYFSYDVKMKEKGDIPEGYSVSREKKERFSLILESASTNQTSMYLCASSVRGLLNTEAFFGQGTRLTVV.

The rearrangement uses TRBV6-5 and TRBJ2-3; tentative D call: TRBD2 (6 bases). The CDR3 spans 13 residues. The germline V gene encodes CDR1 MNHEY and CDR2 SVGAGI. The V end lost 6 bases, the J end lost 11 bases, and 18 bases lay between the germline ends. The CDR3 DNA follows: TGTGCCAGCAGCCTCTCGGAGGGAGCAGGGCAGTATTTT. It is translated as CASSLSEGAGQYF.

V and J are TRBV29-1 and TRBJ2-1; 12 bases are a match to TRBD1. With 6 bases clipped from V and 10 bases from J, the junction kept 13 bases outside the gene matches. The CDR3 is made up of 15 amino acids. Germline CDR1 is SQVTM and CDR2 is ANQGSEA. The CDR3 nucleotides read TGCAGCGTGGACAACGGGGGACAGGGGGCAAGGGAGCAGTTCTTC. It specifies CSVDNGGQGAREQFF.

The V gene is TRBV12-3 or TRBV12-4, the J gene TRBJ2-7; 10 bases match TRBD1. Unmatched junction bases numbered 9, after V lost 5 bases and J lost 5 bases. The CDR3 length is 15 residues. The CDR3 DNA is TGTGCCAGCAGTGAGAGACAGGGGGCGAGGAACGAGCAGTACTTC. Its translation: CASSERQGARNEQYF.

The gene calls are TRBV21-1 and TRBJ2-6; whether TRBD1, the table's D call, matches the DNA was not checked. TRBV21-1 is classified as a pseudogene. The CDR3 contains 19 residues. The CDR3 DNA follows: TGTGCCAGCAGCAAAGCGTCCCGGGACAGGGTGGCTGGAGCCAACGTCCTGACTTTC. It codes for CASSKASRDRVAGANVLTF.

The chain is built from TRBV4-1 and TRBJ1-5; D may be TRBD1 (5 bases). V was shortened by 0 bases and J by 7 bases, with 19 bases between the two germline ends. The CDR3 has 17 residues. Germline V gene sequence: CDR1 MGHRA, CDR2 YSYEKL. CDR3 DNA: TGCGCCAGCAGCCAAGATTTGATGAGGTCAGGGAGCCAGCCCCAGCATTTT. It specifies CASSQDLMRSGSQPQHF.

This clonotype was seen more than once but under ten times. The V call is TRBV15, the J call TRBJ2-7; D call uncertain. Germline loops: CDR1 LNHNV, CDR2 YYDKDF (reference sequence). The V gene lost 0 bases and the J gene lost 2 bases, with 20 bases spanning the gap. This CDR3 has 18 amino acids. CDR3 region: CATSREAQWATSPYEQYF. The CDR3 DNA follows: TGTGCCACCAGCAGAGAGGCACAATGGGCTACATCTCCCTACGAGCAGTACTTC.

The sample holds a few counts of this clonotype. This chain joins TRBV5-1 and TRBJ2-1; 7 nucleotides match TRBD2. V dropped 4 bases and J dropped 2; count of bases not matched to a gene: 12. The CDR3 runs to 17 residues. Germline CDR1 SGHRS, CDR2 YFSETQ. The CDR3 bases are TGCGCCAGCAGCGGCAGCCCCCAGGCGGGAGCCTACAATGAGCAGTTCTTC. This encodes CASSGSPQAGAYNEQFF.

There are a few counts of this clonotype. For the CDR3, the DNA is TGTGCCAGCAGTTTAGTGGGACATGGGGAGACCCAGTACTTC. It yields the protein CASSLVGHGETQYF. V usage is TRBV12-3 or TRBV12-4 and J usage is TRBJ2-5; D might be TRBD1 (6 bases). The CDR3 extends over 14 amino acids. V gave up 1 base and J gave up 5 bases, with 11 bases separating them.

The chain couples TRBV24-1 to TRBJ2-7, with TRBD1 matching over 9 bases. Trimming cost V 3 bases and J 7 bases; bases outside gene matches: 12. The CDR3 runs to 16 residues. CDR1 and CDR2 (germline): KGHDR, SFDVKD. CDR3 sequence reads: CATSDGQGWIYNEQYF. CDR3 coding DNA: TGTGCCACCAGTGATGGACAGGGGTGGATATACAATGAGCAGTACTTC.